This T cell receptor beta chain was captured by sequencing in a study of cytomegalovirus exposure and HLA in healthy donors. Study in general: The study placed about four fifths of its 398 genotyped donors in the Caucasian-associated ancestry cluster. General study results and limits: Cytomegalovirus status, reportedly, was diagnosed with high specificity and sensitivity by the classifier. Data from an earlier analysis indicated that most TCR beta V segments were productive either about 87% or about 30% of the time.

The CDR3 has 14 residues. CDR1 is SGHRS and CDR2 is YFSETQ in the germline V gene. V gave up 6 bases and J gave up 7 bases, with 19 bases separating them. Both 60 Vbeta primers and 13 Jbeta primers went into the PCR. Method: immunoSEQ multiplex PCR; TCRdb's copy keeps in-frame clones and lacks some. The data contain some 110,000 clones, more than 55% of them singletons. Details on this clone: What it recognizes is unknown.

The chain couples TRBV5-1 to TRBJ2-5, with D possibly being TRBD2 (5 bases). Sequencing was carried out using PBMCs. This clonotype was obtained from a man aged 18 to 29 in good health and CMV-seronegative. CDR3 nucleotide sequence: TGCGCCAGCACCATGGATGGCGGGTTAGGGACCCAGTACTTC. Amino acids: CASTMDGGLGTQYF.